The present T cell receptor beta chain was sequenced within a study of glioma-infiltrating T cells after dendritic cell vaccination. Across the whole study: Glioblastoma patients came from Phase I and II dendritic cell vaccination trials. Autologous tumor lysate was loaded overnight onto monocyte-derived dendritic cells grown seven days with IL-4 and GM-CSF.

V lost 5 bases and J 6 bases, leaving 16 bases between the germline ends. The CDR3 is 15 amino acids. The germline gives CDR1 PRHDT, CDR2 FYEKMQ (reference sequence). Study outcomes and limitations: Patients with more pretreatment TILs had longer time to progression and survival.

The PCR used 60 V beta and 13 J beta primers. Profiled with immunoSEQ multiplex PCR; TCRdb holds only in-frame clones, not every one. The data hold 55,000 to 70,000 clones, with roughly 80% observed a single time. This clone turned up a few times. What it binds is not known. Sequenced material: blood, taken before dendritic cell vaccination. The source is a human donor with glioblastoma. The chain is built from TRBV13 and TRBJ2-2; D is perhaps TRBD2 (7 bases). CDR3: CASSPLSGGPGELFF. The CDR3 nucleotides read TGTGCCAGCAGCCCCTTGTCCGGGGGGCCCGGGGAGCTGTTTTTT.